This T cell receptor (beta chain) was retrieved from a study of blood T cells in healthy people across ages (dated by TCRdb to the mid-2010s). Turning to the overall study: In model experiments, template switching captured about one uniquely barcoded TCR beta cDNA molecule for every two T cells. Donors of different ages were randomly distributed across sequencing lanes to avoid experimental bias. Age-related changes in TCR beta repertoire diversity were measured in the study by deep sequencing normalized with unique cDNA molecular identifiers. The donors were divided into four age groups: young (average approximately 16 years), middle-aged (around 37), aged (about 62) and long-lived (about 80). The study analyzed two additional independent replicas of 1 million unique cDNA reads from the same blood draw for two donors, one aged 18 to 30 and one aged 80 or older. Study-wide findings and limitations: Estimates of total diversity from one million sequenced T cells were regarded as lower bounds and underestimates. Compared with the aged group, the long-lived group had more naive CD4+ T cells, fewer expanded clones and increased TCR diversity, a pattern suggesting age selection. As age increased, observed TCR beta diversity per million T cells dropped in a roughly linear way, and a significant reduction was already evident by age about 36. Bulk unsorted PBMC profiling prevented conclusive comparison of naive and antigen-experienced compartments. Because the CMV infection status of the donors was unknown, age-related changes in expanded clonotypes may potentially have been confounded. A strong correlation was found between observed TCR beta diversity and the percentage of naive T cells measured by flow cytometry.

This clonotype was counted at least ten times. What this receptor recognizes is not known. Base qualities were left out, and no much larger clone turns up one base away. Libraries were constructed by 5' RACE. TCRdb names Illumina HiSeq 2500 as the instrument used. A second PCR of roughly 7 to 11 cycles was performed with a sample-barcoded 5' primer and a J-beta primer mix. A template-switch 5' adaptor carrying 12 random nucleotides introduced a unique molecular identifier onto each TCR beta cDNA molecule. Each sample yielded at least 2.5 million CDR3-containing paired-end reads. All of the RNA was converted into first-strand cDNA using the Mint cDNA synthesis kit, with a TRBC-specific oligonucleotide serving as the primer. Following uracil-DNA glycosylase treatment, a first 18-cycle PCR with universal primers M1SS and BC2_uni_R was performed on all cDNA. On the authors' methods: Normalization of each sample was performed by random selection of 1 million high-quality reads, each carrying a distinct molecular identifier. Reads with shared molecular identifiers were discarded instead of being binned into consensus sequences. MiTCR, with a Q25 quality threshold and the strictest error-elimination algorithm, was used for CDR3 identification, clonotype clustering and error correction. A nonparametric unseen species model with Euler transformation was used to estimate lower-bound total TCR beta diversity. The public sequencing data were trimmed at Q25 with fastp and processed into clonotypes with MiXCR by TCRdb, which kept only in-frame beta chains. Each CDR3 protein appears once, grouped with its most common genes and DNA. The V and J calls shown here were made by TCRdb, not taken from the authors' results. The sample table shows approximately 700,000 distinct CDR3 sequences, and around 32% are seen once. The ten largest clones take up 15% of the sample.

The donors were some 36 Caucasian individuals from Russia, aged roughly 6 to 100 years, who were systemically healthy. Each donor gave around 9.5 milliliters of peripheral blood, collected into EDTA-treated Vacutainer tubes. Ficoll-Paque density-gradient centrifugation was used to isolate PBMCs, with at least 6.5 million per sample. Trizol reagent was used to extract total RNA from PBMCs, with at least 5.5 micrograms per sample. For every donor, flow cytometry on a PBMC aliquot measured the percentage of naive CD45RAhigh/CD27high T cells. The CDR3 goes from the cysteine to the phenylalanine over 13 residues. Only the CDR3 portion is preserved as DNA: 39 bases, with reading frame beginning at the first base. V and J are truncated by 0 bases and 7 bases respectively, leaving an intervening sequence of 7 bases. The germline V gene (reference sequence) supplies CDR1 LGHDT and CDR2 YNNKEL.

The TCR originated in a woman older than 75 in good health. Donor details come from another sample of the same person, matched by shared clones. The rearranged segments are TRBV3-1 and TRBJ2-1, with no reliable assignment of the D segment. The sequenced material came from blood. The nucleotide sequence is TGTGCCAGCAGCCAAGAAATGTGGAATGAGCAGTTCTTC. Its amino acids are CASSQEMWNEQFF.